This record concerns one T cell receptor beta chain sequence. Its antigen is currently not known. Base-call qualities are not available, and no considerably larger clone is one nucleotide away. This sample is part of a study of response to subunit inactivated influenza vaccine (dated by TCRdb to 2016 to 2019). Background on the whole study: To follow how T cells responded to a trivalent subunit inactivated influenza vaccine, the researchers relied on deep quantitative profiling of the T cell receptor repertoire.

Library method: RT-PCR. Sequencing was performed on an Illumina HiSeq 2500. The public sequencing data were trimmed at Q25 with fastp and processed into clonotypes with MiXCR by TCRdb, which kept only in-frame beta chains. Under each unique CDR3 protein, matching rows form one entry showing the most common genes and DNA. This sample holds some 180,000 distinct CDR3 sequences; about 9.3% were observed only once. The biggest ten clones account for roughly 10% of the sample. What the study reported, not specific to this receptor: The authors proposed that each seasonal influenza vaccination may bring in only a limited number of new T cells.

The germline V gene specifies SGHVS as CDR1 and FNYEAQ as CDR2. The V end gives up 7 bases and the J end 3 bases, leaving 9 bases in the junction not matched to a gene. The CDR3 goes from the cysteine to the phenylalanine over 14 residues. The kept DNA is CDR3 alone, 42 bases in frame from the first base. This receptor was taken from a man in his fifties who received an inactivated influenza vaccine. Donor details come from another sample of the same person, matched by shared clones. The sequence is built from TRBV7-6 and TRBJ2-7; the junction holds 7 bases that match TRBD1. Sample: non-naive T cells sorted from PBMCs, taken on the day of vaccination. The sample's cell subset or site label is to be understood as: memory T cell fraction. In nucleotides, the sequence is TGTGCCAGCAACAGCAGGGGGAAAGGCTACGAGCAGTACTTC. This translates into CASNSRGKGYEQYF.